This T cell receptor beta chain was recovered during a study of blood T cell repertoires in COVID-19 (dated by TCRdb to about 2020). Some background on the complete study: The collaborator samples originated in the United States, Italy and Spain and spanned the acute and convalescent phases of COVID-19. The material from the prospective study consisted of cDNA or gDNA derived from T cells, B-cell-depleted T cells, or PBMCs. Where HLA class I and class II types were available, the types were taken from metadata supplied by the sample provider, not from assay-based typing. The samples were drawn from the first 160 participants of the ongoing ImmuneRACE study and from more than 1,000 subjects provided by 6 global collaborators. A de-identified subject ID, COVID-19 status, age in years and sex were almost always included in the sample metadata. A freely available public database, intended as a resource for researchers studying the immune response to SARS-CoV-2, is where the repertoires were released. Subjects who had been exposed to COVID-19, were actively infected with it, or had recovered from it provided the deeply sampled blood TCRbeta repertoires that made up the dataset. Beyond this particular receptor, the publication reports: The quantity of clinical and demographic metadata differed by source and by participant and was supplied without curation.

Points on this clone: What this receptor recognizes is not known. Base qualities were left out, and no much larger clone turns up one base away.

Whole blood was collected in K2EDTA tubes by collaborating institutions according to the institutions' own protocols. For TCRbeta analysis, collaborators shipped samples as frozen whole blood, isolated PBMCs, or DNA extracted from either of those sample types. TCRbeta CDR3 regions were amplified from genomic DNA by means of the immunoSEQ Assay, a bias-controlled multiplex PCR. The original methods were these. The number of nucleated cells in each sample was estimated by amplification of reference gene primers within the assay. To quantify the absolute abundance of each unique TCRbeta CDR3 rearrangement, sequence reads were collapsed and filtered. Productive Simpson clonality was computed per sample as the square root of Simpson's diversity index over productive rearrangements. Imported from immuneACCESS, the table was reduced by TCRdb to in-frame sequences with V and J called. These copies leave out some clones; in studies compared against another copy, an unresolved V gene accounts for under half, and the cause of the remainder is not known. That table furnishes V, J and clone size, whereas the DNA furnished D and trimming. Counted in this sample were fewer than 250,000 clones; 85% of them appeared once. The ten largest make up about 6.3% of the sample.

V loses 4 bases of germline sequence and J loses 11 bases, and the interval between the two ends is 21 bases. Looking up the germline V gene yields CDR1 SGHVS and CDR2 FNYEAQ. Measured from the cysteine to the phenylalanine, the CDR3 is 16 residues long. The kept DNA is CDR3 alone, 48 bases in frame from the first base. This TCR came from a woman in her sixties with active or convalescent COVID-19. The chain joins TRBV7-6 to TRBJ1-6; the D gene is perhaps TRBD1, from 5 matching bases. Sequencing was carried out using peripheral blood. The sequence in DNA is TGTGCCAGCAGCTCCCTTCCAGGGACTGGGGCGGCACCCCTCCACTTT. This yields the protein CASSSLPGTGAAPLHF.